These T cell receptor beta chains were read from a single sample in a study of identical twins. TCRdb fed the 5' RACE reads into MiXCR, producing one record per CDR3 protein. In the table there are about 520,000 distinct CDR3 sequences, around 20% of which are singletons. These data were also filed under a second study, of T cells expressing NK-cell markers.

The sequenced sample was CD4+ T cells sorted from blood. These receptors were collected from a woman aged 18 to 35 in good health. The CDR3 runs from the conserved cysteine through the conserved F or W. Each record gives: clone size, J gene, D gene, V gene, CDR3 protein, CDR3 DNA. A D gene is named only where the DNA matches it firmly. Clone size is stated in some rows and not others, as once, few, many or a class when expanded.

abundance: few; j_gene: TRBJ2-7; d_gene: TRBD2; v_gene: TRBV5-1; CDR3aa: CASSLEAGGSEQYF; CDR3nt: TGCGCCAGCAGCTTGGAAGCGGGAGGGTCCGAGCAGTACTTC
abundance: -; j_gene: TRBJ2-7; d_gene: TRBD2; v_gene: TRBV7-2; CDR3aa: CASSDFRTSVTYEQYF; CDR3nt: TGTGCCAGCAGCGACTTCCGGACTAGCGTAACCTACGAGCAGTACTTC
abundance: -; j_gene: TRBJ2-1; d_gene: TRBD2; v_gene: TRBV10-2; CDR3aa: CASSGDHGTSGRYNEQFF; CDR3nt: TGCGCCAGCAGTGGGGACCATGGGACTAGCGGGAGATACAATGAGCAGTTCTTC
abundance: few; j_gene: TRBJ2-3; d_gene: TRBD2; v_gene: TRBV7-2; CDR3aa: CASSLGAGGPTDTQYF; CDR3nt: TGTGCCAGCAGCTTGGGAGCGGGGGGGCCCACAGATACGCAGTATTTT
abundance: -; j_gene: TRBJ2-1; d_gene: -; v_gene: TRBV9; CDR3aa: CASSVGGSNEQFF; CDR3nt: TGTGCCAGCAGCGTAGGAGGGTCCAATGAGCAGTTCTTC
abundance: -; j_gene: TRBJ2-7; d_gene: -; v_gene: TRBV10-3; CDR3aa: CAISENRDYEQYF; CDR3nt: TGTGCCATCAGTGAGAACAGGGACTACGAGCAGTACTTC
abundance: -; j_gene: TRBJ1-2; d_gene: TRBD1; v_gene: TRBV7-9; CDR3aa: CATSTGNYGYTF; CDR3nt: TGTGCCACCTCGACAGGGAACTATGGCTACACCTTC
abundance: -; j_gene: TRBJ1-3; d_gene: -; v_gene: TRBV5-1; CDR3aa: CASSLAGQFPVWRNTIYF; CDR3nt: TGCGCCAGCAGCTTGGCCGGGCAGTTCCCAGTCTGGAGAAACACCATATATTTT
abundance: -; j_gene: TRBJ2-5; d_gene: -; v_gene: TRBV28; CDR3aa: CASSPPLRETQYF; CDR3nt: TGTGCCAGCAGCCCGCCCTTGAGGGAGACCCAGTACTTC
abundance: -; j_gene: TRBJ2-1; d_gene: -; v_gene: TRBV6-5; CDR3aa: CASSYSRGAGQFF; CDR3nt: TGTGCCAGCAGTTACTCGAGGGGTGCTGGGCAGTTCTTC
abundance: -; j_gene: TRBJ2-2; d_gene: -; v_gene: TRBV4-3; CDR3aa: CASSLESRWRNRNTGELFF; CDR3nt: TGCGCCAGCAGCCTAGAAAGCAGGTGGAGGAACAGGAACACCGGGGAGCTGTTTTTT
abundance: -; j_gene: TRBJ1-2; d_gene: -; v_gene: TRBV10-3; CDR3aa: CAISTGSNYGYTF; CDR3nt: TGTGCCATCAGTACAGGGTCCAACTATGGCTACACCTTC
abundance: -; j_gene: TRBJ1-4; d_gene: TRBD1; v_gene: TRBV5-1; CDR3aa: CASNSGTANEKLFF; CDR3nt: TGCGCCAGCAATAGCGGGACAGCTAATGAAAAACTGTTTTTT
abundance: -; j_gene: TRBJ2-5; d_gene: TRBD1; v_gene: TRBV29-1; CDR3aa: CSVGPGQGYLETQYF; CDR3nt: TGCAGCGTAGGACCGGGACAGGGTTACTTAGAGACCCAGTACTTC
abundance: -; j_gene: TRBJ2-1; d_gene: -; v_gene: TRBV29-1; CDR3aa: CSVQWGTNRENNEQFF; CDR3nt: TGCAGCGTTCAGTGGGGAACAAACAGGGAAAACAATGAGCAGTTCTTC
abundance: few; j_gene: TRBJ2-1; d_gene: TRBD2; v_gene: TRBV4-3; CDR3aa: CASSQGAGDYNEQFF; CDR3nt: TGCGCCAGCAGCCAGGGAGCGGGAGATTACAATGAGCAGTTCTTC
abundance: many; j_gene: TRBJ1-5; d_gene: TRBD1; v_gene: TRBV12-3/TRBV12-4; CDR3aa: CASSPRTGTNQPQHF; CDR3nt: TGTGCCAGCAGTCCCCGGACAGGCACTAATCAGCCCCAGCATTTT
abundance: many; j_gene: TRBJ1-5; d_gene: -; v_gene: TRBV3-1; CDR3aa: CASSRMVSQPQHF; CDR3nt: TGTGCCAGCAGCCGCATGGTATCTCAGCCCCAGCATTTT
abundance: few; j_gene: TRBJ2-1; d_gene: -; v_gene: TRBV2; CDR3aa: CASESGTSYNEQFF; CDR3nt: TGTGCCAGCGAGAGCGGAACCTCCTACAATGAGCAGTTCTTC
abundance: few; j_gene: TRBJ2-3; d_gene: TRBD2; v_gene: TRBV7-2; CDR3aa: CASSLAVAGVGDTQYF; CDR3nt: TGTGCCAGCAGCTTAGCGGTCGCGGGAGTCGGAGATACGCAGTATTTT
abundance: few; j_gene: TRBJ2-7; d_gene: -; v_gene: TRBV29-1; CDR3aa: CSVSRNYEQYF; CDR3nt: TGCAGCGTATCCCGGAACTACGAGCAGTACTTC
abundance: few; j_gene: TRBJ2-3; d_gene: -; v_gene: TRBV13; CDR3aa: CASSLSAWGETPDTQYF; CDR3nt: TGTGCCAGCAGCTTATCCGCTTGGGGGGAAACACCAGATACGCAGTATTTT